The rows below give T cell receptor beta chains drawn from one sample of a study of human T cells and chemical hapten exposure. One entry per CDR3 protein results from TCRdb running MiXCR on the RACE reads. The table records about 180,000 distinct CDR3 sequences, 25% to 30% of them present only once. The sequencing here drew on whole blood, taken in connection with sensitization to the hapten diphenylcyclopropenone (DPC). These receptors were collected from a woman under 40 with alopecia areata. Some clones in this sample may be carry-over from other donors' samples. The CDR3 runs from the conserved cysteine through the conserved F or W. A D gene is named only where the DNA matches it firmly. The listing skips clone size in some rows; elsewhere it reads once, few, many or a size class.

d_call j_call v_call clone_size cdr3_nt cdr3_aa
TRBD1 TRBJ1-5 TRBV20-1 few TGCAGTGCATCCGGGACAGTAAATCAGCCCCAGCATTTT CSASGTVNQPQHF
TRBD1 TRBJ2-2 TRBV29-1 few TGCAGCGTTCGACAGGGATCGGGGGAGCTGTTTTTT CSVRQGSGELFF
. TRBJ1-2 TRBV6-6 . TGTGCCAGCAGTTACTATGGGGACTATGGCTACACCTTC CASSYYGDYGYTF
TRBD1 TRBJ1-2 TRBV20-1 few TGCAGTGTCCGGGGACAGGACATAACCCCCTACACCTTC CSVRGQDITPYTF
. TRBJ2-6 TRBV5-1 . TGCGCCAGCAGCTTGGCCCCAGCAGGGGCCAACGTCCTGACTTTC CASSLAPAGANVLTF
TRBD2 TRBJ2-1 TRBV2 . TGTGCCAGCAGTTCTTCCGGGGGGGCCACTGAGCAGTTCTTC CASSSSGGATEQFF
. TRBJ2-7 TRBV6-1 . TGTGCCACCTCGACCAGGTTGGGCGAGCAGTACTTC CATSTRLGEQYF
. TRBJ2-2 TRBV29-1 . TGCAGCGTTGGTATTCCCTCGAACACCGGGGAGCTGTTTTTT CSVGIPSNTGELFF
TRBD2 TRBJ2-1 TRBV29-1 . TGCAGCGCCGGACTAGCGGAGCAATACAATGAGCAGTTCTTC CSAGLAEQYNEQFF
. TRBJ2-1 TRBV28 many TGTGCCAGCAGTTTATCCTACAATGAGCAGTTCTTC CASSLSYNEQFF
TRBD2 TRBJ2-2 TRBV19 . TGTGCCAGTAATTTCCTAGCGGGAGGTACCGGGGAGCTGTTTTTT CASNFLAGGTGELFF
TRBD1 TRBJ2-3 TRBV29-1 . TGCAGCTCCTCCTGGACAGGGGGCGCAGATACGCAGTATTTT CSSSWTGGADTQYF
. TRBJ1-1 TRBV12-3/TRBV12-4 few TGTGCCAGCAGTTTCGTAGAGACCACTGAAGCTTTCTTT CASSFVETTEAFF
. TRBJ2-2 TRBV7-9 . TGTGCCAGCAGCTTAGAGGGACAAACCACCGGGGAGCTGTTTTTT CASSLEGQTTGELFF
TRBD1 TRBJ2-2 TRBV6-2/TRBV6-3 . TGTGCCAGCAGGCAGGGGGCGAACACCGGGGAGCTGTTTTTT CASRQGANTGELFF
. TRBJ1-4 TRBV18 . TGTGCCAGCTCACCACCGGGCATAAGTAATGAAAAACTGTTTTTT CASSPPGISNEKLFF
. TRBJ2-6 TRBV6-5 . TGTGCCAGCAGTTGGGACCGATTAAACTCTGGGGCCAACGTCCTGACTTTC CASSWDRLNSGANVLTF
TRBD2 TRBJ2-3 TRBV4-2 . TGTGCCAGCAGCCCCTGGACTAGCGGGGGGGCGGGCACAGATACGCAGTATTTT CASSPWTSGGAGTDTQYF
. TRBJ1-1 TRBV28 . TGTGCCAGCAGTTTAGACCCAGGGATCACTGAAGCTTTCTTT CASSLDPGITEAFF
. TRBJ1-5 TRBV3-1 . TGTGCCAGCAGCCAAGGCCCCCAGCCCCAGCATTTT CASSQGPQPQHF
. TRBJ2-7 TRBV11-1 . TGTGCCAGCAGCCGCGGGACGGATTCCTACGAGCAGTACTTC CASSRGTDSYEQYF
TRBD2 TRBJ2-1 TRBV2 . TGTGCCAGCAGTGAGGTAGCGGGAGGAGATGAGCAGTTCTTC CASSEVAGGDEQFF
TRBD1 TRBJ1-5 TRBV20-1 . TGCAGTGCTAGCCTAGGGGGCTCTCAGCCCCAGCATTTT CSASLGGSQPQHF
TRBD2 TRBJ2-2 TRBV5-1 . TGCGCCAGCAGCCTCCTAGCGGGGGATCTTGTGACCGGGGAGCTGTTTTTT CASSLLAGDLVTGELFF
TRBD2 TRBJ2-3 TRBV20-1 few TGCAGTGCTAGATTTTCTGGACTAGCGGGGATCACAGATACGCAGTATTTT CSARFSGLAGITDTQYF
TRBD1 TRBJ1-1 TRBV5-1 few TGCGCCAGCAGCTGGATGGACAGGGCTGAAGCTTTCTTT CASSWMDRAEAFF
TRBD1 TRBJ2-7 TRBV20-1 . TGCAGTGCTATCACGGGACAGGGGGCCGACGAGCAGTACTTC CSAITGQGADEQYF
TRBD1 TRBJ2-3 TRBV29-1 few TGCAGCGTTGGACAGGGCTTGGATACGCAGTATTTT CSVGQGLDTQYF